The source of this T cell receptor (beta chain) is a study of blood T cell repertoires in COVID-19. Study information: Donors in the United States, Italy and Spain gave samples during acute or convalescent COVID-19.

V was clipped by 6 bases and J by 2 bases, with 11 bases between them. From germline, CDR1 is MNHEY and CDR2 SVGAGI. The CDR3 contains 14 residues. Original handling: Estimation of nucleated cell counts relied on the amplification of reference gene primers. Repertoires were generated with immunoSEQ multiplex PCR, while TCRdb's copy carries only in-frame clones and drops some. Clonal size and the V and J genes are those of that table, whereas D and trimming came from the DNA. The top ten hold roughly 2% of the sample, which has about 170,000 clones, 83% seen once. What was sequenced was peripheral blood. The V call is TRBV6-5, the J call TRBJ1-3; D not resolved. This receptor was obtained from an elderly woman with acute or convalescent COVID-19. The CDR3 region is CASRLHGAGNTIYF. As DNA, the CDR3 is TGTGCCAGCAGGCTTCACGGGGCTGGAAACACCATATATTTT.